The entry below gives a single T cell receptor (beta chain) sequence along with its context. The data stem from a study of shared clonotypes between healthy human individuals. The CDR3 length is 14 residues. With V trimmed by 1 base and J by 9 bases, 6 bases remained unmatched. Germline V gene data show CDR1 as SGHRS and CDR2 as YFSETQ. The repertoire was sequenced with immunoSEQ multiplex PCR; TCRdb's copy has only in-frame clones and lacks some. The sample shows 2 million to 2.5 million clones, 92% of them seen only once. Sequenced: naive CD4+ T cells from PBMCs. Subset of the sample: CD45RA+ positively selected. This TCR came from a young man in good health. Some clones in this sample may be carry-over from other donors' samples. This chain uses TRBV5-1 with TRBJ2-7; TRBD2 aligns across 11 bases. The CDR3 reads CASSLTSGSIGQYF. The DNA of the CDR3 is TGCGCCAGCAGCTTGACTAGCGGGAGTATCGGGCAGTACTTC.